The next 15 T cell receptor beta chains were all read from a single sample in a study of blood T cells in healthy people across ages. The authors ran a second PCR of about 6 to 11 cycles using a sample-barcoded 5' primer and a J-beta primer mix. TCRdb re-derived calls from the 5' RACE reads in MiXCR, one entry per CDR3 protein. The profile covers some 1.4 million distinct CDR3 sequences, with roughly 40% appearing a single time and 7.9% taken by the ten largest. What was sequenced was blood. The receptors here all came from a woman in her late teens or twenties in good health.

The chain uses TRBV3-1 and TRBJ2-2, with 7 bases aligning to TRBD1. Germline trimming cut 1 base from V and 8 bases from J; bases unmatched to any gene: 7. The CDR3 covers 15 residues. Germline loops: CDR1 LGHDT, CDR2 YNNKEL (reference sequence). The CDR3 bases are TGTGCCAGCAGCCAAGTAGGGGGCGCGGATGGGGAGCTGTTTTTT. This gives the protein CASSQVGGADGELFF.

The genes are TRBV2 and TRBJ2-3; TRBD1 matches at 9 bases. Losses at the gene ends were 9 bases for V and 1 base for J; bases not matched to a gene: 5. CDR3 length: 14 residues. The germline V gene encodes CDR1 SNHLY and CDR2 FYNNEI. CDR3 DNA sequence: TGTGCCAGAACGGACAGGGGAGGCACAGATACGCAGTATTTT. As protein: CARTDRGGTDTQYF.

V and J are TRBV20-1 and TRBJ1-2; D is uncertain. The CDR3 length is 13 residues. The V gene lost 1 base and the J gene lost 7 bases, with 13 bases spanning the gap. CDR1 and CDR2 (germline): DFQATT, SNEGSKA (reference sequence). The CDR3 sequence is CSARASSIGGYTF. The CDR3 DNA reads as TGCAGTGCTAGAGCCAGTTCAATAGGTGGCTACACCTTC.

This clonotype was seen just once. CDR3 nucleotides: TGTGCCAGCAGCCAAGCAGGGGCGGGCACCGGGGAGCTGTTTTTT. This gives the protein CASSQAGAGTGELFF. This rearrangement joins TRBV3-1 to TRBJ2-2; D is perhaps TRBD1 (6 bases). V was cut by 1 base and J by 4 bases, with 10 bases left in between. The CDR3 has 15 residues. Germline V gene sequence: CDR1 LGHDT, CDR2 YNNKEL (reference sequence).

V gene TRBV11-2 combines with J gene TRBJ2-3, with 10 nucleotides matching TRBD2. The germline CDR1 and CDR2 sequences are SGHAT and FQNNGV. V was clipped by 5 bases and J by 3 bases; unmatched bases: 8. The CDR3 spans 16 residues. DNA of the CDR3: TGTGCCAGCAGCGGGAGCGGGGGGGGAAGGACAGATACGCAGTATTTT. This encodes CASSGSGGGRTDTQYF.

This clonotype was recorded a few times. V and J are TRBV20-1 and TRBJ2-7; TRBD2 aligns across 9 bases. J was trimmed by 4 bases and V by 1 base; bases with no gene match: 5. The CDR3 spans 14 residues. Germline V lookup: CDR1 DFQATT, CDR2 SNEGSKA (reference sequence). The CDR3 is CSARAVTSGYEQYF. The CDR3 bases are TGCAGTGCTAGAGCGGTAACTAGCGGGTACGAGCAGTACTTC.

V is TRBV21-1 and J is TRBJ2-5; the table's D call, TRBD2, has no DNA check behind it. TRBV21-1 is tagged as a pseudogene. This CDR3 spans 14 amino acids. The CDR3 DNA is TGTGCCAGCAGCAATTTAGCGGCCCACAATGAGCAGTACTTC. This translates into CASSNLAAHNEQYF.

The rearrangement joins TRBV12-3 or TRBV12-4 to TRBJ2-1; 8 nucleotides agree with TRBD2. With 5 bases clipped from V and 8 bases from J, the junction kept 5 bases outside the gene matches. This CDR3 comprises 13 residues. The chain's CDR3 is CASSLGGVDEQFF. The CDR3 coding sequence is TGTGCCAGCAGTCTCGGGGGGGTGGATGAGCAGTTCTTC.

The gene calls are TRBV27 and TRBJ1-1; the D gene is possibly TRBD1 (6 bases). Germline lookup yields CDR1 MNHEY and CDR2 SMNVEV (reference sequence). V lost 2 bases and J lost 8, with 12 bases in between. CDR3 length equals 13 residues. The CDR3 spells CASSLGGGDEAFF. CDR3 coding DNA: TGTGCCAGCAGTTTAGGAGGGGGGGACGAAGCTTTCTTT.

V is TRBV12-3 or TRBV12-4 and J is TRBJ2-2; a weak D match, TRBD1 (5 bases). V was pared by 6 bases and J by 5 bases, with 13 bases between. This CDR3 region has 14 residues. This CDR3 reads CASRGSQGTGELFF. As DNA, the CDR3 is TGTGCCAGCAGGGGTTCCCAGGGTACCGGGGAGCTGTTTTTT.

This chain links TRBV15 with TRBJ1-2; the D gene is possibly TRBD1 (6 bases). Germline V gene data show CDR1 as LNHNV and CDR2 as YYDKDF (reference sequence). V shed 4 bases and J shed 4 bases, with 16 bases lying between them. This CDR3 is 15 amino acids long. CDR3 region: CATSIQAGTSYGYTF. The CDR3 DNA follows: TGTGCCACCAGCATACAGGCCGGGACATCCTATGGCTACACCTTC. Complete variable domain (other parts from reference TRBV15 and TRBJ1-2): DAMVIQNPRYQVTQFGKPVTLSCSQTLNHNVMYWYQQKSSQAPKLLFHYYDKDFNNEADTPDNFQSRRPNTSFCFLDIRSPGLGDTAMYLCATSIQAGTSYGYTFGSGTRLTVV.

Ten or more counts support this clonotype. The rearrangement links TRBV7-9 to TRBJ1-6, with D unresolved. Trimming took off 1 base at V and 7 bases at J, with 8 bases between the two ends. The CDR3 is 14 amino acids. CDR1 is SEHNR, CDR2 FQNEAQ, per germline (reference sequence). The CDR3 coding sequence is TGTGCCAGCAGCTTAGAGCAGGTGAATTCACCCCTCCACTTT. Its protein is CASSLEQVNSPLHF.

About this clonotype: With a much larger clone just one base away, this may be a read error. V usage is TRBV6-2 or TRBV6-3 and J usage is TRBJ2-1; D is unclear. CDR1 and CDR2 (germline): MNHEY, SVGEGT. The CDR3 spans 14 residues. Deletions cut 5 bases from V and 4 bases from J, with 12 bases between. The CDR3 reads CASSDIGSYNEQFF. In nucleotides, the CDR3 is TGTGCCAGCAGTGATATCGGGTCGTACAATGAGCAGTTCTTC.

A few counts support this clonotype. An end of the junction does not agree with germline; a read error may underlie this. This chain connects TRBV20-1 to TRBJ2-1; TRBD2 matches 9 bases. The CDR3 is made up of 15 amino acids. Germline V gene data show CDR1 as DFQATT and CDR2 as SNEGSKA (reference sequence). The CDR3 nucleotides read TGCAGTGCTAGAGAGCGGGAGGGGGCCTACTATGAGCAGTTCTTC. This translates into CSAREREGAYYEQFF.

This clonotype has more than one count but fewer than ten. DNA for the CDR3: TGTGCCAGCAGCCAAGCAAGCGGGAGAAATTCCGACTACGAGCAGTACTTC. It yields the protein CASSQASGRNSDYEQYF. The V gene is TRBV4-2, the J gene TRBJ2-7; 8 bases align to TRBD2. V shed 1 base, J shed 3 bases, and the junction held 11 bases outside the gene matches. Germline loops: CDR1 LGHNA, CDR2 YNFKEQ. The CDR3 contains 17 residues.